These 31 T cell receptor beta chains were sequenced from one sample in a study of blood T cell repertoires in COVID-19 (dated by TCRdb to 2018 to 2020). The library was made by the immunoSEQ multiplex PCR assay. Held by TCRdb, this immuneACCESS table contains in-frame sequences only and omits some clones. Under half of the omission traces to an unresolved V gene where checked; the cause of the rest is unknown. The table for this sample lists about 120,000 clones; more than 70% of them were counted only once. The top ten constitute 1.2% of the sample. The sequenced sample consisted of peripheral blood. These receptors originate from a woman of 80 years or more with acute or convalescent COVID-19.

The gene calls are TRBV3-1 (or the pseudogene TRBV3-2) and TRBJ2-7; maybe TRBD1 (5 bases). Per germline, CDR1 LGHDT and CDR2 YNNKEL (reference sequence). Trimming took off 4 bases at V and 1 base at J, with 17 bases between the two ends. CDR3 length: 16 residues. The DNA of the CDR3 is TGTGCCAGCAGCCGGGGCGGTGGGATGGGGTCCTACGAGCAGTACTTC. Encoded protein: CASSRGGGMGSYEQYF.

The count of this clone is one. The chain couples TRBV5-1 to TRBJ2-3; the D gene is possibly TRBD2 (6 bases). CDR1 SGHRS and CDR2 YFSETQ come from the germline V gene. CDR3 length: 15 amino acids. With 6 bases removed from V and 1 base from J, the gap between germline ends came to 15 bases. The CDR3 region has the DNA TGCGCCAGCAATTCTCCGGAGGGTGGCACAGATACGCAGTATTTT. Protein sequence: CASNSPEGGTDTQYF.

This chain uses TRBV7-2 with TRBJ1-2; 12 bases match TRBD1. Unmatched junction bases numbered 13, after V lost 4 bases and J lost 7 bases. The germline gives CDR1 SGHTA, CDR2 FQGNSA. The CDR3 is 17 amino acids. The DNA of the CDR3 is TGTGCCAGCAGCTCCGAAAGCTCCGGGACAGGGGGCGGTGGCTACACCTTC. It specifies CASSSESSGTGGGGYTF.

The chain has TRBV28 and TRBJ2-7, with D unresolved. Germline CDR1 MDHEN, CDR2 SYDVKM. This CDR3 contains 11 residues. V gave up 7 bases and J gave up 3 bases, with 7 bases separating them. The DNA of the CDR3 is TGTGCCAGCAATAAATACTACGAGCAGTACTTC. Amino acid sequence: CASNKYYEQYF.

This chain uses TRBV25-1 with TRBJ2-2, with D tentatively TRBD1 (5 bases). Trimming pared 3 bases from V and 0 bases from J, leaving 8 bases between. CDR1 and CDR2 from the germline V gene are MGHDK and SYGVNS. There are 15 residues in the CDR3. The CDR3, as DNA: TGTGCCAGCAGTGAGGACATACCGAACACCGGGGAGCTGTTTTTT. Its protein is CASSEDIPNTGELFF.

Written as DNA, the CDR3 is TGTGCCAGCAGTTTAAGAGGGCTCAATCAGCCCCAGCATTTT. It codes for CASSLRGLNQPQHF. The chain uses TRBV27 and TRBJ1-5; the D is unclear. V dropped 2 bases and J dropped 3 bases, with 8 bases sitting between them. Germline V CDR1 and CDR2: MNHEY, SMNVEV (reference sequence). CDR3 length: 14 residues.

This chain connects TRBV7-9 to TRBJ2-6; 8 bases are shared with TRBD1. The ends lost 3 bases at V and 0 bases at J; junction bases unmatched: 4. This CDR3 has 17 residues. Germline values: CDR1 SEHNR, CDR2 FQNEAQ (reference sequence). CDR3 DNA: TGTGCCAGCAGCTTCGGACAGGGCCCCTCTGGGGCCAACGTCCTGACTTTC. It is translated as CASSFGQGPSGANVLTF.

CDR3 loop: CASSWRGRVTEAFF. The CDR3 bases are TGTGCCAGCAGCTGGAGGGGGCGGGTTACTGAAGCTTTCTTT. The chain couples TRBV7-2 to TRBJ1-1; 7 bases agree with TRBD1. J lost 5 bases, V lost 4 bases, and 7 bases had no gene match. The germline CDR1 and CDR2 sequences are SGHTA and FQGNSA. This CDR3 is built from 14 residues.

The chain employs TRBV5-8 and TRBJ1-5; D uncertain. Trimming removed 0 bases from V and 2 bases from J, with 18 bases in between. Germline V lookup: CDR1 SGHTS, CDR2 YDEGEE. This CDR3 has 18 residues. CDR3 region: CASSLGQAVDWGNQPQHF. The CDR3 region has the DNA TGTGCCAGCAGCTTGGGTCAGGCCGTAGATTGGGGCAATCAGCCCCAGCATTTT.

The gene calls are TRBV5-4 and TRBJ2-5; TRBD2 might be the D (6 bases). This CDR3 region has 13 residues. Trimming pared 10 bases from V and 4 bases from J, leaving 17 bases between. Per germline, CDR1 SGHNT and CDR2 YYREEE (reference sequence). The CDR3 DNA sequence: TGTGCCGGCGGGGACGTGATGGGAGAGACCCAGTACTTC. It encodes CAGGDVMGETQYF.

This chain connects TRBV7-2 to TRBJ2-1, with 8 bases that match TRBD2. Trimming removed 8 bases from V and 0 bases from J; junction bases left unmatched: 3. Germline assignment: CDR1 SGHTA and CDR2 FQGNSA. This CDR3 region has 14 residues. The CDR3, as DNA: TGTGCCAGCGGCGGGGGGTCCTCCTACAATGAGCAGTTCTTC. It yields the protein CASGGGSSYNEQFF. The entire variable domain, with the rest obtained from reference TRBV7-2 and TRBJ2-1, is as follows: GAGVSQSPSNKVTEKGKDVELRCDPISGHTALYWYRQSLGQGLEFLIYFQGNSAPDKSGLPSDRFSAERTGGSVSTLTIQRTQQEDSAVYLCASGGGSSYNEQFFGPGTRLTVL.

This clone showed up just once. The gene calls are TRBV10-1 and TRBJ1-4, with D uncertain. Germline V gives CDR1 WNHNN, CDR2 SYGVQD (reference sequence). The V end lost 3 bases, the J end lost 8 bases, and 10 bases lay between the germline ends. The length of the CDR3 is 13 residues. CDR3 amino acids: CASSESPGEKLFF. DNA of the CDR3: TGCGCCAGCAGTGAATCCCCGGGAGAAAAACTGTTTTTT.

J is TRBJ2-3 and V is TRBV6-5; TRBD1 matches at 9 bases. Looked up from germline, CDR1 is MNHEY and CDR2 is SVGAGI. The CDR3 totals 15 residues. J was trimmed by 0 bases and V by 7 bases; bases with no gene match: 5. The CDR3 DNA reads as TGTGCCAGCACCCTACAGGGGGCGAGCACAGATACGCAGTATTTT. Protein product: CASTLQGASTDTQYF.

V is TRBV19 and J is TRBJ2-3, with 12 bases fitting TRBD2. Trimming took 1 base from V and 5 from J; bases not matched to a gene: 13. The germline CDR1 and CDR2 sequences are LNHDA and SQIVND (reference sequence). CDR3 size: 19 residues. CDR3 DNA: TGTGCCAGTAGTATAGGGCTAGCGGGAGGGCCGAGGATCAAAGATACGCAGTATTTT. Residues: CASSIGLAGGPRIKDTQYF.

The V call is TRBV6-5, the J call TRBJ2-7, with TRBD1 matching 7 bases. Germline values: CDR1 MNHEY, CDR2 SVGAGI. The CDR3 covers 15 residues. V trimming: 6 bases; J trimming: 2 bases; junction bases outside the gene matches: 10. The CDR3, as DNA: TGTGCCAGCAGACTATCCCAGGGGGTAGCCTACGAGCAGTACTTC. Translation: CASRLSQGVAYEQYF.

The J gene is TRBJ2-7, the V gene TRBV5-6; 8 nucleotides match TRBD1. This CDR3 is built from 16 residues. Trimming removed 2 bases from V and 3 bases from J; junction bases left unmatched: 10. Germline V CDR1 and CDR2: SGHDT, YYEEEE. The CDR3 sequence: CASSFNAGQVFYEQYF. DNA of the CDR3: TGTGCCAGCAGCTTCAACGCGGGACAGGTATTCTACGAGCAGTACTTC.

The gene calls are TRBV12-2 and TRBJ2-5; the D call in the table, TRBD2, was not verified against the DNA. TRBV12-2 is a documented pseudogene. The CDR3 has 14 amino acids. The CDR3 DNA reads TGTGCAAGTCGCTTAAATGACTCCAAAGAGACCCAGTACTTC. Translating gives CASRLNDSKETQYF.

This clone was seen a single time. This chain links TRBV20-1 with TRBJ1-2; TRBD1 matches 7 bases. Trimming at V came to 3 bases and at J to 10 bases, leaving 5 bases not matched to a gene. Germline CDR1 and CDR2: DFQATT and SNEGSKA (reference sequence). CDR3 length: 11 amino acids. The CDR3 bases are TGCAGTGCTAGGACAGGGTCCGACTACACCTTC. Amino acid sequence: CSARTGSDYTF.

This chain joins TRBV4-1 and TRBJ2-2; 8 bases agree with TRBD2. The CDR3 consists of 17 residues. V was pared by 4 bases and J by 2 bases, with 9 bases of the junction left unmatched. Germline V CDR1 and CDR2: MGHRA, YSYEKL. The CDR3 loop is CASSLQTSAHNTGELFF. The CDR3 coding sequence is TGCGCCAGCAGCCTTCAGACTAGCGCCCACAACACCGGGGAGCTGTTTTTT.

The chain recombines TRBV28 with TRBJ2-7; possible D gene TRBD2, 7 bases. Germline V gene sequence: CDR1 MDHEN, CDR2 SYDVKM. V was cut by 5 bases and J by 11 bases, with 13 bases left in between. The CDR3 is made up of 11 amino acids. The CDR3 is CASSRAGAEYF. CDR3 nucleotide sequence: TGTGCCAGCAGTCGGGCGGGGGCGGAGTACTTC.

The chain couples TRBV6-2 or TRBV6-3 to TRBJ2-1; tentatively, D is TRBD1 (5 bases). Germline loops: CDR1 MNHEY, CDR2 SVGEGT. Deletions cut 2 bases from V and 5 bases from J, with 7 bases between. The CDR3 covers 13 residues. The CDR3 is CASSYDSHNEQFF. CDR3 DNA sequence: TGTGCCAGCAGTTACGACAGTCACAATGAGCAGTTCTTC.

This clone was detected once. The chain recombines TRBV18 with TRBJ1-1; possible D gene TRBD1, 5 bases. Deletions cut 2 bases from V and 0 bases from J, with 16 bases between. The CDR3 runs 17 residues. Per germline, CDR1 KGHSH and CDR2 LQKENI. CDR3 DNA: TGTGCCAGCTCACCAGCCCTTCGGGGCGGGATGAACACTGAAGCTTTCTTT. This translates into CASSPALRGGMNTEAFF.

This clone was detected once. The chain combines TRBV7-3 with TRBJ2-3, with TRBD2 matching 15 bases. CDR1 SGHTA and CDR2 FQGTGA come from the germline V gene. The V gene end was trimmed by 4 bases and the J gene end by 2 bases; junction bases not matched to a gene: 4. The CDR3 runs to 17 residues. CDR3: CASSSGLAGGTTDTQYF. The CDR3, as DNA: TGTGCCAGCAGCTCGGGACTAGCGGGGGGAACCACAGATACGCAGTATTTT.

This clone was observed a few times. The chain is built from TRBV5-1 and TRBJ2-3; D may be TRBD2 (6 bases). Trimming shortened V by 3 bases and J by 1 base, and 6 bases separated the two germline ends. This CDR3 spans 13 amino acids. In germline, CDR1 is SGHRS, CDR2 YFSETQ. DNA of the CDR3: TGCGCCAGCAGCTCTAGCGGCACAGATACGCAGTATTTT. This encodes CASSSSGTDTQYF. The full variable domain, completed using reference TRBV5-1 and TRBJ2-3, is KAGVTQTPRYLIKTRGQQVTLSCSPISGHRSVSWYQQTPGQGLQFLFEYFSETQRNKGNFPGRFSGRQFSNSRSEMNVSTLELGDSALYLCASSSSGTDTQYFGPGTRLTVL.

The chain recombines TRBV2 with TRBJ1-6; no clear D. Germline V lookup: CDR1 SNHLY, CDR2 FYNNEI. Deletions cut 4 bases from V and 10 bases from J, with 11 bases between. The CDR3 sequence is 13 residues long. This CDR3 reads CASSVQVRSPLHF. The CDR3 nucleotides are TGTGCCAGCAGTGTGCAGGTTCGCTCACCCCTCCACTTT.

The rearrangement links TRBV2 to TRBJ2-1; 7 nucleotides line up with TRBD1. The CDR3 totals 13 residues. Trimming at V came to 4 bases and at J to 5 bases, leaving 2 bases not matched to a gene. CDR1 and CDR2 (germline): SNHLY, FYNNEI. The CDR3 bases are TGTGCCAGCAGTGCGGGACAGAACAATGAGCAGTTCTTC. This codes for CASSAGQNNEQFF.

The V and J genes are TRBV5-5 and TRBJ2-1; 7 bases map to TRBD1. Germline CDR1 SGHKS, CDR2 YYEKEE (reference sequence). This CDR3 has 14 amino acids. The ends lost 4 bases at V and 7 bases at J; junction bases unmatched: 8. As DNA, the CDR3 is TGTGCCAGCAGCCCAGGGACAGTAAAAAATGAGCAGTTCTTC. Translating gives CASSPGTVKNEQFF.

This rearrangement joins TRBV19 to TRBJ2-2; weak D call: TRBD2 (5 bases). V was clipped by 5 bases and J by 5 bases, with 15 bases between them. Germline lookup yields CDR1 LNHDA and CDR2 SQIVND (reference sequence). This CDR3 spans 15 amino acids. DNA for the CDR3: TGTGCCAGTAGTGCCTCCGGGGTGAAGACCGGGGAGCTGTTTTTT. Translated: CASSASGVKTGELFF.

The V gene is TRBV7-8, the J gene TRBJ1-5; 7 nucleotides match TRBD1. The CDR3 sequence is 18 residues long. The ends lost 7 bases at V and 4 bases at J; junction bases unmatched: 19. Germline CDR1 SGHVS, CDR2 FQNEAQ. The CDR3 sequence: CASTDGQALTLFNQPQHF. CDR3 nucleotide sequence: TGTGCCAGCACGGACGGACAGGCCCTCACTTTGTTTAATCAGCCCCAGCATTTT.

This clone was seen a handful of times. The rearrangement links TRBV13 to TRBJ1-6; possibly TRBD1 for D (6 bases). The germline CDR1 and CDR2 sequences are PRHDT and FYEKMQ (reference sequence). The V gene lost 4 bases and the J gene lost 0 bases, with 16 bases spanning the gap. The CDR3 extends over 18 amino acids. Written as DNA, the CDR3 is TGTGCCAGCAGCTGGGGGACACCAGGTAGCTCCTATAATTCACCCCTCCACTTT. Protein sequence: CASSWGTPGSSYNSPLHF.

The gene calls are TRBV5-1 and TRBJ1-2, with TRBD1 matching over 8 bases. The trim removed 6 bases at V and 4 bases at J, leaving 8 bases unmatched. CDR1 and CDR2 from the germline V gene are SGHRS and YFSETQ. CDR3 length: 14 amino acids. The CDR3 is CASNPGGVGYGYTF. The CDR3 bases are TGCGCCAGCAACCCAGGGGGCGTAGGCTATGGCTACACCTTC.